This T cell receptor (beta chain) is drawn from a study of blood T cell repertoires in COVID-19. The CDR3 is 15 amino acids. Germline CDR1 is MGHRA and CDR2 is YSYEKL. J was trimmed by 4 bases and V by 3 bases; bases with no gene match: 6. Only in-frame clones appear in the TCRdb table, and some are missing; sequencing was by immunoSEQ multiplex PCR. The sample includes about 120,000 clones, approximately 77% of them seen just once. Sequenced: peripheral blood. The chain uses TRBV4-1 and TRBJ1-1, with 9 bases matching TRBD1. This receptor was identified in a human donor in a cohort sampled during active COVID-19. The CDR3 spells CASSHPDRGSTEAFF. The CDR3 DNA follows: TGCGCCAGCAGCCACCCCGACAGGGGGTCCACTGAAGCTTTCTTT.